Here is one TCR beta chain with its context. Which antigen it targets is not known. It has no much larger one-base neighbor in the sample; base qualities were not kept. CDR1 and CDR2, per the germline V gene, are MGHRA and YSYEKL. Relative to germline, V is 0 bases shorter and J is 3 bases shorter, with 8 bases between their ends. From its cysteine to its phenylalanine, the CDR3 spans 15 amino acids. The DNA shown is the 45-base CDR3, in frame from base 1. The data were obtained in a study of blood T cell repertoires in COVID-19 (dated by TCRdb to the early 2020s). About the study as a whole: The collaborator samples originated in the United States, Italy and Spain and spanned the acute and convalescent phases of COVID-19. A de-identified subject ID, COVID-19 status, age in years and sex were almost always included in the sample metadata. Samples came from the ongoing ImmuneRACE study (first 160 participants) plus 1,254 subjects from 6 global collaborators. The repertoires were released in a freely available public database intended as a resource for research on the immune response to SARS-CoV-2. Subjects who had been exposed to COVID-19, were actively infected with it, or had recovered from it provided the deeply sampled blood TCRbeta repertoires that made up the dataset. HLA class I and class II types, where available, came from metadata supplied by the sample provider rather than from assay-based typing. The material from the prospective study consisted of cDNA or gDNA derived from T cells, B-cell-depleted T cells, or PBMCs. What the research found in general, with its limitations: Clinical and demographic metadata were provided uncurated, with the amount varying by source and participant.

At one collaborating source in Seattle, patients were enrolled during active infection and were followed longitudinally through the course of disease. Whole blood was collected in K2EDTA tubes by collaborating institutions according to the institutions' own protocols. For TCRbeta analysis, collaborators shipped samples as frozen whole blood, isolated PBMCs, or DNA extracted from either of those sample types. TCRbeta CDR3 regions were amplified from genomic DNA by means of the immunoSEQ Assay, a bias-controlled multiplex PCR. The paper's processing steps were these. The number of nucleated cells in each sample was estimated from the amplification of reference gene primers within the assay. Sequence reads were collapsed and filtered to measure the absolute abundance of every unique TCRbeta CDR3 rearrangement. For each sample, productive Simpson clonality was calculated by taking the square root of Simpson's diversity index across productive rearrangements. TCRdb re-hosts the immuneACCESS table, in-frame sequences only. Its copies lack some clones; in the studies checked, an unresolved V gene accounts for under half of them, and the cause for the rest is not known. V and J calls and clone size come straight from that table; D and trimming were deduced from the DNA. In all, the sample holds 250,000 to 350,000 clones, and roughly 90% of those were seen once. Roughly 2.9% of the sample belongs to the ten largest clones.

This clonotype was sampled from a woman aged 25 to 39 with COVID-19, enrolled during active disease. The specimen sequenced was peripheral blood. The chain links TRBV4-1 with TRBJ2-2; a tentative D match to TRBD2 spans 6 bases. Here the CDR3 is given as CASSQDPGDTGELFF. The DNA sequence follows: TGCGCCAGCAGCCAAGATCCGGGGGACACCGGGGAGCTGTTTTTT.